A single T cell receptor beta chain is shown here with its context. The junction differs from germline at one of its ends, possibly a read error. These data belong to a study of control samples from healthy donors and cancer patients. Sequenced by immunoSEQ multiplex PCR; TCRdb stores in-frame clones only, minus some. In the table there are roughly 59,000 clones, more than 85% of which are singletons. Germline V gene sequence: CDR1 LNHDA, CDR2 SQIVND (reference sequence). CDR3 length: 16 amino acids. Material: PBMCs. The V call is TRBV19, the J call TRBJ1-1; 7 bases agree with TRBD1. The sequence came from a middle-aged man with colorectal cancer. For the CDR3, the DNA is TGTGCCAATAGTATAGGGGGCCCAACCCTGTACACTGAAGCTTTCTTT. This encodes CANSIGGPTLYTEAFF.